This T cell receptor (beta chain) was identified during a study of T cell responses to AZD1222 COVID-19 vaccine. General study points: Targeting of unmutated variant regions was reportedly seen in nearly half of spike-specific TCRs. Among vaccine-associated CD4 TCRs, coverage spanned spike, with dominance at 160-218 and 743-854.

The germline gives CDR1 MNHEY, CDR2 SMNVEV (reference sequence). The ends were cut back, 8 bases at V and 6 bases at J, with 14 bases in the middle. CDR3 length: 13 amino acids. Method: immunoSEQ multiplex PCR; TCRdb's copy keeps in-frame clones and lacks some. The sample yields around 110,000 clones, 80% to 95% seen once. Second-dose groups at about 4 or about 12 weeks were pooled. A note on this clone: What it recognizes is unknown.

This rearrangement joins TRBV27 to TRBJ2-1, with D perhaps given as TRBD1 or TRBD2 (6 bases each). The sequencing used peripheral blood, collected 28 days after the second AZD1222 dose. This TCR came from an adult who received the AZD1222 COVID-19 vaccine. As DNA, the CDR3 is TGTGCCAGCCGGAGGGGGACTGCCAATGAGCAGTTCTTC. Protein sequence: CASRRGTANEQFF.